The clone carrying this TCR beta chain was found once. TCRdb's table, derived via immunoSEQ multiplex PCR, lists solely in-frame clones and lacks some. The sample has fewer than 150,000 clones, 85% seen once. This specimen comes from a study of blood T cell repertoires in COVID-19. The length of the CDR3 is 15 residues. CDR1 is SNHLY and CDR2 is FYNNEI in the germline V gene. V dropped 4 bases and J dropped 7; count of bases not matched to a gene: 8. The rearrangement links TRBV2 to TRBJ1-5, with 9 bases lining up with TRBD1. The sequence was obtained from a human donor in a cohort sampled during active COVID-19. Sequencing input: peripheral blood. For the CDR3, the DNA is TGTGCCAGCAGTGTGGAGACAGGGGGGGGACAGCCCCAGCATTTT. It yields the protein CASSVETGGGQPQHF.